What follows are 20 T cell receptor beta chains derived from one specimen sequenced in a study of a mutant IDH1 vaccine in newly diagnosed glioma. Time point denoted: baseline, week 1 (first vaccination visit). Noted treatment: pre-vaccination baseline after standard-of-care therapy. Only in-frame clones appear in the TCRdb table, and some are missing; sequencing was by immunoSEQ multiplex PCR. The sample includes just under 95,000 clones, 80% seen only once; the top ten take less than 9.5%. Here the sequenced sample was PBMCs, taken from a glioma patient treated with radiotherapy, temozolomide or both. Receptors originate from a man aged 35 to 55 with glioma.

The chain recombines TRBV18 with TRBJ2-2; TRBD1 agrees at 7 bases. This CDR3 comprises 16 residues. Germline V gene lookup returns CDR1 KGHSH and CDR2 LQKENI. Losses at the gene ends were 1 base for V and 2 bases for J; bases not matched to a gene: 4. CDR3 DNA: TGTGCCAGCTCACCACTCGGGACAGTCAACACCGGGGAGCTGTTTTTT. Translated: CASSPLGTVNTGELFF.

The chain combines TRBV13 with TRBJ2-7; possible D gene TRBD1, 5 bases. The length of the CDR3 is 16 residues. The ends were cut back, 2 bases at V and 0 bases at J, with 14 bases in the middle. Germline loops: CDR1 PRHDT, CDR2 FYEKMQ (reference sequence). CDR3 DNA: TGTGCCAGCAGCTTATGGCAGGGATCCACCTCCTACGAGCAGTACTTC. It encodes CASSLWQGSTSYEQYF.

This clone was seen a handful of times. The chain employs TRBV6-4 and TRBJ2-1, with 9 bases that match TRBD2. The V and J ends lost 3 bases and 6 bases, in that order; junction bases with no gene match: 6. The CDR3 runs 15 residues. Germline V CDR1 and CDR2: MRHNA, SNTAGT. The CDR3 loop is CASSEASGKANEQFF. The CDR3, as DNA: TGTGCCAGCAGTGAGGCTAGCGGGAAGGCCAATGAGCAGTTCTTC.

The chain couples TRBV6-1 to TRBJ2-7; unclear D gene. V dropped 6 bases and J dropped 7 bases, with 13 bases sitting between them. Germline CDR1 is MNHNS and CDR2 is SASEGT. The CDR3 spans 12 residues. The CDR3 DNA is TGTGCCAGCAGCCAACCGGTAGGGGAGCAGTACTTC. This codes for CASSQPVGEQYF.

The gene calls are TRBV27 and TRBJ2-1, with 10 bases aligning to TRBD2. The germline V gene encodes CDR1 MNHEY and CDR2 SMNVEV (reference sequence). The CDR3 loop spans 14 amino acids. Unmatched junction bases numbered 5, after V lost 4 bases and J lost 8 bases. The chain's CDR3 is CASSSSGSSDEQFF. As DNA, the CDR3 is TGTGCCAGCAGTTCTAGCGGGAGTAGCGATGAGCAGTTCTTC.

This chain links TRBV7-2 with TRBJ1-5, with D perhaps TRBD1 (5 bases). The CDR3 extends over 15 amino acids. V was trimmed by 6 bases and J by 2 bases, leaving 14 bases between them. Per the germline V gene, CDR1 is SGHTA and CDR2 is FQGNSA. The CDR3, as DNA: TGTGCCAGCAGTCTCGGGGGGAACGGCAATCAGCCCCAGCATTTT. Amino acids: CASSLGGNGNQPQHF. Together with reference TRBV7-2 and TRBJ1-5, the CDR3 gives the full variable domain: GAGVSQSPSNKVTEKGKDVELRCDPISGHTALYWYRQSLGQGLEFLIYFQGNSAPDKSGLPSDRFSAERTGGSVSTLTIQRTQQEDSAVYLCASSLGGNGNQPQHFGDGTRLSIL.

The V call is TRBV18, the J call TRBJ2-2, with D unclear. The CDR3 extends over 12 amino acids. Trimming took 5 bases from V and 3 from J, leaving 4 bases between them. Germline V lookup: CDR1 KGHSH, CDR2 LQKENI. The DNA of the CDR3 is TGTGCCAGCTCAAAAGACACCGGGGAGCTGTTTTTT. This gives the protein CASSKDTGELFF.

The V and J genes are TRBV6-4 and TRBJ1-1; D remains unclear. The CDR3 is 13 amino acids. Germline V gives CDR1 MRHNA, CDR2 SNTAGT. Trimming stripped 6 bases from V and 10 bases from J, with 18 bases between. In DNA, the CDR3 is TGTGCCAGCAGATCCGGGCCCCCGTTAGGAGCTTTCTTT. Translated: CASRSGPPLGAFF.

This clone was counted a few times. This chain joins TRBV7-2 and TRBJ2-5; 10 bases map to TRBD2. The CDR3 loop spans 15 amino acids. Unmatched junction bases numbered 0, after V lost 1 base and J lost 1 base. Germline lookup yields CDR1 SGHTA and CDR2 FQGNSA. For the CDR3, the DNA is TGTGCCAGCAGCTTAGTAGCGGGGGGCCAAGAGACCCAGTACTTC. Protein: CASSLVAGGQETQYF.

The V and J genes are TRBV9 and TRBJ2-3; D might be TRBD2 (5 bases). V was clipped by 2 bases and J by 0 bases, with 10 bases between them. This CDR3 has 15 amino acids. The germline CDR1 and CDR2 sequences are SGDLS and YYNGEE. Written as DNA, the CDR3 is TGTGCCAGCAGCGTGAGGCGGGCTAGCACAGATACGCAGTATTTT. Translation: CASSVRRASTDTQYF.

The chain uses TRBV4-2 and TRBJ1-6; 7 bases agree with TRBD1. Germline CDR1 reads LGHNA; CDR2 reads YNFKEQ. This CDR3 has 17 residues. The V and J ends lost 0 bases and 6 bases, in that order; junction bases with no gene match: 8. DNA of the CDR3: TGTGCCAGCAGCCAAGATAGGCAGGGGGGCGTTAATTCACCCCTCCACTTT. Protein product: CASSQDRQGGVNSPLHF.

The rearrangement uses TRBV7-2 and TRBJ1-5; no clear D. Per germline, CDR1 SGHTA and CDR2 FQGNSA. The V end lost 5 bases, the J end lost 2 bases, and 16 bases lay between the germline ends. CDR3 length: 16 amino acids. CDR3 in amino acids: CASSQRRVDGNQPQHF. As DNA, the CDR3 is TGTGCCAGCAGCCAAAGACGGGTAGATGGCAATCAGCCCCAGCATTTT. Using reference TRBV7-2 and TRBJ1-5 for the parts outside the CDR3, the full variable domain is GAGVSQSPSNKVTEKGKDVELRCDPISGHTALYWYRQSLGQGLEFLIYFQGNSAPDKSGLPSDRFSAERTGGSVSTLTIQRTQQEDSAVYLCASSQRRVDGNQPQHFGDGTRLSIL.

This clone was seen once. The chain recombines TRBV9 with TRBJ2-3; no definite D call. V lost 0 bases and J 5 bases, leaving 7 bases between the germline ends. Germline V gene lookup returns CDR1 SGDLS and CDR2 YYNGEE. This CDR3 has 13 amino acids. The CDR3 nucleotides read TGTGCCAGCAGCGTAGGTGCAGGAGATACGCAGTATTTT. Its protein is CASSVGAGDTQYF.

The genes are TRBV21-1 and TRBJ2-7; whether TRBD1, the table's D call, matches the DNA was not checked. TRBV21-1 is given as a pseudogene. This CDR3 has 14 amino acids. The CDR3 sequence is CASSNGDRVYEQYF. Here the CDR3 DNA reads TGTGCCAGCAGCAACGGGGACAGGGTCTACGAGCAGTACTTC.

The chain is built from TRBV9 and TRBJ2-7; a possible D gene is TRBD1 (6 bases). V was pared by 0 bases and J by 4 bases, with 17 bases between. This CDR3 is built from 16 residues. CDR1 is SGDLS and CDR2 is YYNGEE in the germline V gene. The CDR3 DNA reads TGTGCCAGCAGCGTAGCTGAAACAGGGTTTTTGTACGAGCAGTACTTC. Its protein is CASSVAETGFLYEQYF.

The rearrangement joins TRBV19 to TRBJ1-5; a possible D gene is TRBD1 (6 bases). The germline V gene has CDR1 LNHDA and CDR2 SQIVND (reference sequence). V was shortened by 6 bases and J by 4 bases, with 19 bases between the two germline ends. CDR3 length equals 16 residues. DNA of the CDR3: TGTGCCAGTAGACCTGACCAGGGGTCCGGGAATCAGCCCCAGCATTTT. It specifies CASRPDQGSGNQPQHF.

The chain joins TRBV7-2 to TRBJ2-1, with TRBD2 matching over 8 bases. Germline CDR1 reads SGHTA; CDR2 reads FQGNSA. V lost 7 bases and J lost 7; bases outside the gene matches: 15. The CDR3 contains 16 residues. The CDR3: CASTRPALRGGNEQFF. DNA of the CDR3: TGTGCCAGCACCAGGCCCGCGCTACGGGGGGGAAATGAGCAGTTCTTC.

This clone occurred once. J is TRBJ2-3 and V is TRBV9, with TRBD2 matching over 7 bases. Losses at the gene ends were 4 bases for V and 2 bases for J; bases not matched to a gene: 7. This CDR3 region has 15 residues. Per germline, CDR1 SGDLS and CDR2 YYNGEE. This chain's CDR3 is CASSQLAGYTDTQYF. The CDR3 DNA is TGTGCCAGCAGCCAATTAGCGGGTTACACAGATACGCAGTATTTT.

The genes are TRBV4-3 and TRBJ1-4; possibly TRBD1 for D (5 bases). Germline V gives CDR1 LGHNA, CDR2 YSLEER. V was clipped by 0 bases and J by 6 bases, with 14 bases between them. The CDR3 totals 16 residues. CDR3 loop: CASSQDEAGYHEKLFF. The CDR3 DNA is TGCGCCAGCAGCCAAGATGAGGCAGGGTACCATGAAAAACTGTTTTTT.

This clone was observed a few times. Relative to the germline gene, one junction end is altered; a read error may explain this. This sequence joins TRBV7-7 and TRBJ2-3, with a tentative D call TRBD2 (5 bases). There are 16 residues in the CDR3. Germline-derived CDR1 and CDR2 are SSHAT and FNYEAQ (reference sequence). The CDR3 sequence: CASSLALGGSTDTQYF. As DNA, the CDR3 is TGTGCTAGCAGCTTAGCGCTGGGCGGTAGCACAGATACGCAGTATTTT. The full variable domain, completed using reference TRBV7-7 and TRBJ2-3, is GAGVSQSPRYKVTKRGQDVTLRCDPISSHATLYWYQQALGQGPEFLTYFNYEAQPDKSGLPSDRFSAERPEGSISTLTIQRTEQRDSAMYRCASSLALGGSTDTQYFGPGTRLTVL.